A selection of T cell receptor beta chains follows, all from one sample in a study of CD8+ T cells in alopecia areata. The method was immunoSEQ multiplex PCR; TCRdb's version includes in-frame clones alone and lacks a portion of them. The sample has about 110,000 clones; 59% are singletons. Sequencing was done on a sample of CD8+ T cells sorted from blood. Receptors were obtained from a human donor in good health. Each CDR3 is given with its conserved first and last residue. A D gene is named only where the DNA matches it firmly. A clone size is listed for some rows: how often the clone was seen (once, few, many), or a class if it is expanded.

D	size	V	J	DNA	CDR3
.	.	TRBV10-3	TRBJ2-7	TGTGCCATGGGGGAAACGAACTACGAGCAGTACTTC	CAMGETNYEQYF
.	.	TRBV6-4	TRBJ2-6	TGTGCCAGCAGTGACAGGGCCGGGGCCAACGTCCTGACTTTC	CASSDRAGANVLTF
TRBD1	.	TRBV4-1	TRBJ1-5	TGCGCCAGCAGCCGGGGACAGGGACAGCCCCAGCATTTT	CASSRGQGQPQHF
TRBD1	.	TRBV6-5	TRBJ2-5	TGTGCCAGCAGTTACTCAGGGACAGAAGAGGCCCAGTACTTC	CASSYSGTEEAQYF
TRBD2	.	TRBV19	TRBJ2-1	TGTGCCAGTAGTTCTAGCGGGTACTACAATGAGCAGTTCTTC	CASSSSGYYNEQFF
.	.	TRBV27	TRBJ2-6	TGTGCCAGCAGTTGGCAGCTCTCTGGGGCCAACGTCCTGACTTTC	CASSWQLSGANVLTF
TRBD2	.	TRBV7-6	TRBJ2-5	TGTGCCAGCAGCGTCGGGACTAGCGAACCATACGAGACCCAGTACTTC	CASSVGTSEPYETQYF
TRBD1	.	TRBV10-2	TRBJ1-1	TGCGCCAGCAAGGGAGGGACAGAGAACACTGAAGCTTTCTTT	CASKGGTENTEAFF
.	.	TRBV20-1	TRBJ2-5	TGCAGTGCTCTACAGCAAGAGACCCAGTACTTC	CSALQQETQYF
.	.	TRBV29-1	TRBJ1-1	TGCAGCGCCACTACAGTATTCACTGAAGCTTTCTTT	CSATTVFTEAFF
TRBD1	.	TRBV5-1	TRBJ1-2	TGCGCCAGCAGCTTCTCGGACAGGGGACACTATGGCTACACCTTC	CASSFSDRGHYGYTF
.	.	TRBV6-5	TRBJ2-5	TGTGCCAGCAGTTACTCGATTCAGGGACAAGAGACCCAGTACTTC	CASSYSIQGQETQYF
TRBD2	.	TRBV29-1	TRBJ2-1	TGCAGCGTTGTCGGTCTAGCGGGGGCCTCCCACTACAATGAGCAGTTCTTC	CSVVGLAGASHYNEQFF
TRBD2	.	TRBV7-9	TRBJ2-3	TGTGCCAGCAGCTTAGATAGCGGGGGCCTTACAGATACGCAGTATTTT	CASSLDSGGLTDTQYF
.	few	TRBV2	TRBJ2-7	TGTGCCAGCAGTGAACTTGTGTTCGGGCCGGCTAACGAGCAGTACTTC	CASSELVFGPANEQYF
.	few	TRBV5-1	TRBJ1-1	TGCGCCAGCAGCCAAGGACGGGGGACCACTGAAGCTTTCTTT	CASSQGRGTTEAFF
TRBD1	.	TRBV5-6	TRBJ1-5	TGTGCCAGCAGCGTCGGGACAGGGAATCAGCCCCAGCATTTT	CASSVGTGNQPQHF
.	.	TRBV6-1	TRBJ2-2	TGTGCCAGCAGTTCCTACGGGGAGCTGTTTTTT	CASSSYGELFF
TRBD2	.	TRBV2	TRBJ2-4	TGTGCCAGTGTACTAGCGGCGACCAAAAACATTCAGTACTTC	CASVLAATKNIQYF
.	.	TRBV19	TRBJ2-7	TGTGCCAGTAGTATAACCGGGGACTTTTACTACGAGCAGTACTTC	CASSITGDFYYEQYF
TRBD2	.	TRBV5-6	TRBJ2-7	TGTGCCAGCAGCTTCGGGGGGACCTACGAGCAGTACTTC	CASSFGGTYEQYF
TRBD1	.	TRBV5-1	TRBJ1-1	TGCGCCAGCAGCCTTATCCCGGGACAGAGAGTGAACACTGAAGCTTTCTTT	CASSLIPGQRVNTEAFF
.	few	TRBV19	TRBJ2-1	TGTGCCAGTAGTATGCTGGGATCCTACAATGAGCAGTTCTTC	CASSMLGSYNEQFF
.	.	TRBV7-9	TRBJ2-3	TGTGCCAGCAGCTTGGGGATAGGGGAGGTAGCAGATACGCAGTATTTT	CASSLGIGEVADTQYF
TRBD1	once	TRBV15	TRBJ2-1	TGTGCCACCAGCGGGGGGACAGGGGCCTACAATGAGCAGTTCTTC	CATSGGTGAYNEQFF
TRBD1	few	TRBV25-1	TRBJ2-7	TGTGCCAGCAGTGCAAACCCCGGGACAGGGGACCACGAGCAGTACTTC	CASSANPGTGDHEQYF
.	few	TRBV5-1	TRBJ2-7	TGCGCCAGCAGCTTGGCCGGGGGTGATCGCTACGAGCAGTACTTC	CASSLAGGDRYEQYF
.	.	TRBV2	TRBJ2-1	TGTGCCAGCAGTGAAGGGGGGCAGTATGAGCAGTTCTTC	CASSEGGQYEQFF
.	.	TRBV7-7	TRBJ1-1	TGTGCTAGCAGCTTAGGTACAGGGAGGACTGAAGCTTTCTTT	CASSLGTGRTEAFF
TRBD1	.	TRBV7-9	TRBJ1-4	TGTGCCAGCAGCTTGTCAACCGGGACAGGGGGCGAAAAACTGTTTTTT	CASSLSTGTGGEKLFF
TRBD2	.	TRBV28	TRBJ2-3	TGTGCCAGCAGTTCCCCCCCGACTAGCTCGGAGATAACAGATACGCAGTATTTT	CASSSPPTSSEITDTQYF
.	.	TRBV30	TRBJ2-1	TGTGCCTTCGGACAAGTAAAATACAATGAGCAGTTCTTC	CAFGQVKYNEQFF
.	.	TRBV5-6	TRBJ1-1	TGTGCCAGCAGTTCCCCGGGACGGATAAACACTGAAGCTTTCTTT	CASSSPGRINTEAFF
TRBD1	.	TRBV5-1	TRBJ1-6	TGCGCCATTAGATCAACAGGGGGCTCCTATAATTCACCCCTCCACTTT	CAIRSTGGSYNSPLHF
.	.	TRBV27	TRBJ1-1	TGTGCCAGCAGTTTAGGTTGGAGCACTGAAGCTTTCTTT	CASSLGWSTEAFF
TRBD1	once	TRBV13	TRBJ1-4	TGTGCCAGCAGAACCGGGACAGGGGGTGAAAAACTGTTTTTT	CASRTGTGGEKLFF
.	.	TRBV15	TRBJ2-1	TGTGCCACCAGCAGAGATCAGGACCTTGGGAATGAGCAGTTCTTC	CATSRDQDLGNEQFF
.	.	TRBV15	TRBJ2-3	TGTGCCACCAGCAGAGATCTTGCAGATACGCAGTATTTT	CATSRDLADTQYF
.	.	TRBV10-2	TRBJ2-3	TGCGCCAGCAGTGAAACGGGAGCGATAGCGAGCGGAGATACGCAGTATTTT	CASSETGAIASGDTQYF
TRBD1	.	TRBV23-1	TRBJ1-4	TGCGCCAGCAGTCCAACTACAGGGGCAACTAATGAAAAACTGTTTTTT	CASSPTTGATNEKLFF
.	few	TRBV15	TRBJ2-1	TGTGCCACCAGCAGAGATTCGTATAGGGCCAGGGAGCAGTTCTTC	CATSRDSYRAREQFF
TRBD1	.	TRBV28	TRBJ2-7	TGTGCCAGCAGTTTGCCAACCCGGGGGACAGGGGTCTACGAGCAGTACTTC	CASSLPTRGTGVYEQYF
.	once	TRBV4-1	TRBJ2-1	TGCGCCAGCAGCCAAGACCCCCTCACAGCCTACAATGAGCAGTTCTTC	CASSQDPLTAYNEQFF
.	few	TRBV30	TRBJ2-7	TGTGCCTGGAGTGTAGGGGACCGAGGCTACGAGCAGTACTTC	CAWSVGDRGYEQYF
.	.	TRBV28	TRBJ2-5	TGTGCCAGCAGTACGCAACAGGGTACGGTGGAGACCCAGTACTTC	CASSTQQGTVETQYF
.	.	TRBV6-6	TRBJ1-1	TGTGCCAGCAGAGAGGGTAAGCCTGAAGCTTTCTTT	CASREGKPEAFF
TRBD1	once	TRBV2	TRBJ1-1	TGTGCCAGCAGTGACAGGGGGTCGAACACTGAAGCTTTCTTT	CASSDRGSNTEAFF
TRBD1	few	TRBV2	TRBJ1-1	TGTGCCAGCCACGTCCCGGACAGGATGAGCACTGAAGCTTTCTTT	CASHVPDRMSTEAFF
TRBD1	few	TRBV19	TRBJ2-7	TGTGCCAGTAGTGCCGACAGGGAAAACTCCTACGAGCAGTACTTC	CASSADRENSYEQYF
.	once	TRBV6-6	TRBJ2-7	TGTGCCAGCAGTTTAGCTTACTTCTACGAGCAGTACTTC	CASSLAYFYEQYF
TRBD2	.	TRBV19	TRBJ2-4	TGTGCCAGTAGTATTTGGACGGGGGGAAAAAACATTCAGTACTTC	CASSIWTGGKNIQYF
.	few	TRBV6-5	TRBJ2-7	TGTGCCAGCAGTCAGGAGGGCCTCTACGAGCAGTACTTC	CASSQEGLYEQYF
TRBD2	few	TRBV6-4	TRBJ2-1	TGTGCCAGCAGTGAAAGAGGTAGCGGGGACCCCAATGAGCAGTTCTTC	CASSERGSGDPNEQFF
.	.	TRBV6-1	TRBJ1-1	TGTGCCAGCATGGGACTCCAGAACACTGAAGCTTTCTTT	CASMGLQNTEAFF
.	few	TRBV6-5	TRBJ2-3	TGTGCCAGCAGATCGGTCGGGGGCGGCACAGATACGCAGTATTTT	CASRSVGGGTDTQYF
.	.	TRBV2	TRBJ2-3	TGTGCCAGCAGTGGGGGACTGGAACCAGATACGCAGTATTTT	CASSGGLEPDTQYF
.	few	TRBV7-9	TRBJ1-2	TGTGCCAGCAGCTTGGGGGCAGCGGGAGGCTACACCTTC	CASSLGAAGGYTF